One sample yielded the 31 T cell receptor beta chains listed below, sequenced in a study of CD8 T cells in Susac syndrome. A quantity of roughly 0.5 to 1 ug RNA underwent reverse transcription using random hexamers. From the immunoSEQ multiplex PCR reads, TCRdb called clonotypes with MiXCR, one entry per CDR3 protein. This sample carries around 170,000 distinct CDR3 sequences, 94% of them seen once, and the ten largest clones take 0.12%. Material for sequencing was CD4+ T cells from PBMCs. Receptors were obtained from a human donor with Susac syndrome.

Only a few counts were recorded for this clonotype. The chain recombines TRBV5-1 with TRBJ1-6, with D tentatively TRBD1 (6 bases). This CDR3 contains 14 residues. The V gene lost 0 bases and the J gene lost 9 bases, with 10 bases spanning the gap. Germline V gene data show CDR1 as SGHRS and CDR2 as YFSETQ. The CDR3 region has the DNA TGCGCCAGCAGCTTGGACGGGGGCGGTTCACCCCTCCACTTT. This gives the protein CASSLDGGGSPLHF.

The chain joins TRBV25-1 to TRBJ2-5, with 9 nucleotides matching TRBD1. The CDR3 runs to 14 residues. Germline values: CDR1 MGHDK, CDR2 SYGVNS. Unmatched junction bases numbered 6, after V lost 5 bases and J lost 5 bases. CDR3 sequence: CASSPGTGSETQYF. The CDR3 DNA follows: TGTGCCAGCAGTCCCGGGACAGGGTCCGAGACCCAGTACTTC. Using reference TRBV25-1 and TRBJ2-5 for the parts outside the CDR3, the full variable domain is EADIYQTPRYLVIGTGKKITLECSQTMGHDKMYWYQQDPGMELHLIHYSYGVNSTEKGDLSSESTVSRIRTEHFPLTLESARPSHTSQYLCASSPGTGSETQYFGPGTRLLVL.

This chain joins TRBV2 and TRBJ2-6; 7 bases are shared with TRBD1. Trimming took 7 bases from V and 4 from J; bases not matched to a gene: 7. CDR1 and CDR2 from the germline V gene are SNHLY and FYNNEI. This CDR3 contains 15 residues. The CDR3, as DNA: TGTGCCAGCATTAGGGGGCCCGTCGGGGCCAACGTCCTGACTTTC. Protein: CASIRGPVGANVLTF.

CDR3 nucleotide sequence: TGTGCCAGCAGGCGGGACTTATCCTACGAGCAGTACTTC. Its translation is CASRRDLSYEQYF. J is TRBJ2-7 and V is TRBV14; a possible D gene is TRBD2 (6 bases). Deletions cut 6 bases from V and 1 base from J, with 10 bases between. The CDR3 contains 13 residues. Germline CDR1 is SGHDN and CDR2 is FVKESK.

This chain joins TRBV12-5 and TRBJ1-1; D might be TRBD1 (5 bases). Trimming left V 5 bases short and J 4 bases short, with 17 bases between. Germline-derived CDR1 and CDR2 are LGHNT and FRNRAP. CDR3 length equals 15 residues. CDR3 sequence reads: CASGPLLGVSTEAFF. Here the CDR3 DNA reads TGTGCTAGTGGTCCCCTCTTGGGGGTGTCCACTGAAGCTTTCTTT.

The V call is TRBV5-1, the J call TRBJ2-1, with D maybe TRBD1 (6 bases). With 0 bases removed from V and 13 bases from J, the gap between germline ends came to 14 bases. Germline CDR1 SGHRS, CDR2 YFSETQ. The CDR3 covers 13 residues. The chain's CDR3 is CASSLDRAQLQFF. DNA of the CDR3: TGCGCCAGCAGCTTGGACAGGGCCCAATTACAGTTCTTC.

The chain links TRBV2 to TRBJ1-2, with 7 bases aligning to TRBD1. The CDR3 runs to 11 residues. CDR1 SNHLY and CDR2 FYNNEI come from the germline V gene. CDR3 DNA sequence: TGTGCAGGGGGCCCGAACTATGGCTACACCTTC. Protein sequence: CAGGPNYGYTF.

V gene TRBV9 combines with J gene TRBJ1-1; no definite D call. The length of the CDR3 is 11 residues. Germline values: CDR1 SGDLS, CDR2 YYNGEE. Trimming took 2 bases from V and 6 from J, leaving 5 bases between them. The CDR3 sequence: CASSVGSEAFF. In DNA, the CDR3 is TGTGCCAGCAGCGTTGGATCTGAAGCTTTCTTT.

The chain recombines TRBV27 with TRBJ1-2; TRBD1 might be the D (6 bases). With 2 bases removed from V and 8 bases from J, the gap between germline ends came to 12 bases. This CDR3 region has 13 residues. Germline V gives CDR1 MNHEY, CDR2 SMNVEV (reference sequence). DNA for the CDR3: TGTGCCAGCAGTTTAATGGGGGCGAAAGGCTACACCTTC. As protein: CASSLMGAKGYTF.

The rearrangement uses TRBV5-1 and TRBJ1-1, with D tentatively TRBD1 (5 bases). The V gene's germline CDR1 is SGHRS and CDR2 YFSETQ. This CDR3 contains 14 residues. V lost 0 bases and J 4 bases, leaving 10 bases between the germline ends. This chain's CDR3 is CASSLEAGGTEAFF. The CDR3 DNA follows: TGCGCCAGCAGCTTGGAGGCCGGGGGCACTGAAGCTTTCTTT.

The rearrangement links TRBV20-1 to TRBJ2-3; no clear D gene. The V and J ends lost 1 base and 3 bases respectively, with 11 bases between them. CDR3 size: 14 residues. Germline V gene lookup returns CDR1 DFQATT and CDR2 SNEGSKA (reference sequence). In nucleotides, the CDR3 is TGCAGTGCTAGAGTAACCGCGAGAACAGATACGCAGTATTTT. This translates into CSARVTARTDTQYF.

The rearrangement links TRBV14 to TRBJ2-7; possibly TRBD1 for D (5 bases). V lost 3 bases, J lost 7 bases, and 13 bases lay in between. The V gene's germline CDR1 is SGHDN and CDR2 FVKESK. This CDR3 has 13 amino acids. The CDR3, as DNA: TGTGCCAGCAGCCAGTCAGGGTTGGGTGAGCAGTACTTC. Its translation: CASSQSGLGEQYF.

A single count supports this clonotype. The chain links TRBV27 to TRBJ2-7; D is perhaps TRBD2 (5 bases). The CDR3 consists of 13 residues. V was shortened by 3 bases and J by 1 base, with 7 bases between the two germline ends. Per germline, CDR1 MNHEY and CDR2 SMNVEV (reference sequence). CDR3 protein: CASSLRVSYEQYF. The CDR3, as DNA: TGTGCCAGCAGTTTGCGGGTTTCCTACGAGCAGTACTTC.

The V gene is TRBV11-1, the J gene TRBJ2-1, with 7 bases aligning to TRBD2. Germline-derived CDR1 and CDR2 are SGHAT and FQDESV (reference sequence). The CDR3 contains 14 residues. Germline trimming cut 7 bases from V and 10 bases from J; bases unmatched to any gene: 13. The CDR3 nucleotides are TGTGCCAGCACCGATGTCGGGGGAGGGGCAGAGCAGTTCTTC. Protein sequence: CASTDVGGGAEQFF.

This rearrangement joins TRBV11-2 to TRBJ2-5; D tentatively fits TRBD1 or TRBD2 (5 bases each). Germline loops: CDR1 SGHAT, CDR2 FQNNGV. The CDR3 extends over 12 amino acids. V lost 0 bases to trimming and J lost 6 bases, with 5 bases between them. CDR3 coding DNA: TGTGCCAGCAGCTTAGAGGGACAGACCCAGTACTTC. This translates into CASSLEGQTQYF.

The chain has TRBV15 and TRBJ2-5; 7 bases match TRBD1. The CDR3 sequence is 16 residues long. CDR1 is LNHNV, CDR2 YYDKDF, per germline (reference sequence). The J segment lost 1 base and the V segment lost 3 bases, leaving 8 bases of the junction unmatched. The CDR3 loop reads CATSRKTGMIQETQYF. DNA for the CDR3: TGTGCCACCAGCAGGAAGACAGGGATGATCCAAGAGACCCAGTACTTC.

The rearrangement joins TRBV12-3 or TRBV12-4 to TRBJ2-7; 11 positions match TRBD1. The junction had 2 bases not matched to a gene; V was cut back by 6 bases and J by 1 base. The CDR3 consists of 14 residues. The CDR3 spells CASRRDRGSYEQYF. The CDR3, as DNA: TGTGCCAGCAGGCGGGACAGGGGGTCCTACGAGCAGTACTTC.

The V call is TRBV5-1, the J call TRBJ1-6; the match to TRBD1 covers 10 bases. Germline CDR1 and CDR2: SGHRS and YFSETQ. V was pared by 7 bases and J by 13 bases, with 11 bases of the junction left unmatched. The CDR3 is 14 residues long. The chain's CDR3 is CASVIFPGQGPLHF. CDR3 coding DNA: TGCGCCAGCGTTATCTTCCCGGGACAGGGGCCCCTCCACTTT.

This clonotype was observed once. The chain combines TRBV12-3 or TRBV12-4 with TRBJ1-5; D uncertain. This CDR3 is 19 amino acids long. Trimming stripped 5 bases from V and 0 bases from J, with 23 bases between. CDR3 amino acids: CASSPKPKDGLNSNQPQHF. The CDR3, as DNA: TGTGCCAGCAGTCCCAAACCGAAGGACGGATTAAATAGCAATCAGCCCCAGCATTTT.

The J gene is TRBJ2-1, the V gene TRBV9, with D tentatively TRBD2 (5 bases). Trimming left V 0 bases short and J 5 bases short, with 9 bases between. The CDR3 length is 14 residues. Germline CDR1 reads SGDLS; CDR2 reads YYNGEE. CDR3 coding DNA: TGTGCCAGCAGCGTAGCGGGATACAACAATGAGCAGTTCTTC. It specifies CASSVAGYNNEQFF.

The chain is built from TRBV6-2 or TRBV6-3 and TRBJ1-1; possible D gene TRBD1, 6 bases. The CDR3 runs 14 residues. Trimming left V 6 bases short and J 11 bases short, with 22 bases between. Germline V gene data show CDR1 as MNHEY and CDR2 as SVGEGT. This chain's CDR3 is CASRREDRQPQAFF. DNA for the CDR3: TGTGCCAGCAGGAGGGAGGACAGACAACCACAGGCTTTCTTT.

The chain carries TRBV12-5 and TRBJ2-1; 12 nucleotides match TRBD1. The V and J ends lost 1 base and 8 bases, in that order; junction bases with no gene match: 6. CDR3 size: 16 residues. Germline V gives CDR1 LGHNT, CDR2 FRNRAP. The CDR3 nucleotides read TGTGCTAGTGGTTTGGCACGGGGGACAGGGGGCGATGAGCAGTTCTTC. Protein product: CASGLARGTGGDEQFF.

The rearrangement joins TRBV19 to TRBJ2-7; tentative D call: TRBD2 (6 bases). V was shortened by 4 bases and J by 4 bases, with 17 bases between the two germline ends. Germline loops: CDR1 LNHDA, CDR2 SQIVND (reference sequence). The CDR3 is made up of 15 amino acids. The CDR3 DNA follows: TGTGCCAGTAGTACGGACGGGACCGGACTATACGAGCAGTACTTC. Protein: CASSTDGTGLYEQYF.

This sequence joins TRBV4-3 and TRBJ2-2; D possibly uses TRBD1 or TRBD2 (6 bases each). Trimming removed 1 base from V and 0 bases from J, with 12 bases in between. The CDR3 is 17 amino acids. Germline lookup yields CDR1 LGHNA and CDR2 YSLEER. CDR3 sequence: CASSQAYGGTNTGELFF. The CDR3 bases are TGCGCCAGCAGCCAAGCATACGGGGGCACGAACACCGGGGAGCTGTTTTTT.

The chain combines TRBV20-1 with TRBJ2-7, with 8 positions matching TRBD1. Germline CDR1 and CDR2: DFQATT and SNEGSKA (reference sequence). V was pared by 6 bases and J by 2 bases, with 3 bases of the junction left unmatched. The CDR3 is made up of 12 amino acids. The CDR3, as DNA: TGCAGTGCCCAGACAGGGGCCTACGAGCAGTACTTC. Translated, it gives CSAQTGAYEQYF.

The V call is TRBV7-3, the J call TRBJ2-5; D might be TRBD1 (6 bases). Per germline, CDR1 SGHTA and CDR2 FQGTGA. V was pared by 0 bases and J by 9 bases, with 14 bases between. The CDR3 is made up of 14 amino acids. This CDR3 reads CASSLTGAKEAQYF. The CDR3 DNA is TGTGCCAGCAGCTTAACGGGGGCGAAGGAGGCCCAGTACTTC.

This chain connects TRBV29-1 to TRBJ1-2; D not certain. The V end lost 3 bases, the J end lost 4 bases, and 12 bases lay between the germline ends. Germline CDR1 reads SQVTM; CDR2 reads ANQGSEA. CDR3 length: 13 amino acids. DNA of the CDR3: TGCAGCGTTGAGAGGGTTTCGGCCTATGGCTACACCTTC. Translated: CSVERVSAYGYTF.

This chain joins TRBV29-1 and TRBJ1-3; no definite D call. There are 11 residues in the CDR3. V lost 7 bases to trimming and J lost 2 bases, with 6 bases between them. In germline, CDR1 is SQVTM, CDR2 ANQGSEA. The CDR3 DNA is TGCAGCGGTGAGCCTGGAAACACCATATATTTT. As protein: CSGEPGNTIYF.

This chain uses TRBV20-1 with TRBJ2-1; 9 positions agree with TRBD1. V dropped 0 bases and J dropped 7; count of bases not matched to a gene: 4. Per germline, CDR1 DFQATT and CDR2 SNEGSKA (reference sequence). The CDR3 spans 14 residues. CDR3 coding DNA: TGCAGTGCTAGAGATGGGGACAGGGTTAATGAGCAGTTCTTC. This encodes CSARDGDRVNEQFF.

The CDR3 sequence is CASSLEGERTEAFF. In nucleotides, the CDR3 is TGTGCCAGTAGCCTAGAGGGGGAAAGGACTGAAGCTTTCTTT. The chain links TRBV19 to TRBJ1-1; the D gene is possibly TRBD1 (6 bases). Germline V gene lookup returns CDR1 LNHDA and CDR2 SQIVND (reference sequence). CDR3 length: 14 amino acids. V was cut by 6 bases and J by 5 bases, with 16 bases left in between.

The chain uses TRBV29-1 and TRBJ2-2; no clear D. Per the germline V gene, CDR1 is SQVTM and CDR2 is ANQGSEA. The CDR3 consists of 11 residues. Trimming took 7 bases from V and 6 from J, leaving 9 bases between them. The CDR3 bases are TGCAGCGCTGCCAGAGCCGGGGAGCTGTTTTTT. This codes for CSAARAGELFF.